This passage covers 27 T cell receptor beta chains from one sample sequenced in a study of T cells after posttransplantation cyclophosphamide. Data came from immunoSEQ multiplex PCR; TCRdb stores just in-frame clones and leaves some out. This table has 12,000 or so clones, about 93% appearing once. Treatment was busulfan-fludarabine conditioning, a marrow graft, and cyclophosphamide on days +3 and +4. The sample was PBMCs, taken after allogeneic stem cell transplant with posttransplant cyclophosphamide. Receptor source: a female patient aged 25-39 years who received an allogeneic stem cell transplant from an unrelated donor, was CMV-positive, and had no GVHD. Some of the T cells might come from the graft donor.

The chain is built from TRBV6-1 and TRBJ2-5; D perhaps matches TRBD2 (5 bases). The closer fit of TRBJ2-7 to the DNA end suggests the J call may be wrong. There are 13 residues in the CDR3. Germline V lookup: CDR1 MNHNS, CDR2 SASEGT. CDR3 protein: CASRGTLGSEQYF. Written as DNA, the CDR3 is TGTGCCAGCAGGGGTACCTTGGGGAGCGAGCAGTACTTC.

The chain links TRBV5-1 to TRBJ2-7; D may be TRBD1 (7 bases). The CDR3 totals 14 residues. Germline V lookup: CDR1 SGHRS, CDR2 YFSETQ. V lost 0 bases and J 7 bases, leaving 14 bases between the germline ends. Here the CDR3 reads CASSLDGGGNEQYF. DNA for the CDR3: TGCGCCAGCAGCTTGGATGGAGGGGGCAATGAGCAGTACTTC.

This clone was detected once. The chain is built from TRBV18 and TRBJ1-6, with 7 bases identical to TRBD1. Unmatched junction bases numbered 6, after V lost 1 base and J lost 9 bases. There are 15 residues in the CDR3. Germline V lookup: CDR1 KGHSH, CDR2 LQKENI. In DNA form, the CDR3 reads TGTGCCAGCTCACCACAGAAGACAGGGACTTCACCCCTCCACTTT. It encodes CASSPQKTGTSPLHF.

As to this clone: This CDR3 is also generated by other DNA sequences in the sample. V gene TRBV9 combines with J gene TRBJ2-1, with TRBD2 matching 9 bases. Looked up from germline, CDR1 is SGDLS and CDR2 is YYNGEE. The V and J ends lost 0 bases and 5 bases, in that order; junction bases with no gene match: 3. This CDR3 has 15 residues. DNA of the CDR3: TGTGCCAGCAGCGTAGGGATAGCGGGAGACAATGAGCAGTTCTTC. Translation gives CASSVGIAGDNEQFF.

This chain joins TRBV27 and TRBJ2-6; D perhaps matches TRBD2 (5 bases). V dropped 3 bases and J dropped 0 bases, with 15 bases sitting between them. Germline V gene sequence: CDR1 MNHEY, CDR2 SMNVEV (reference sequence). The CDR3 sequence is 18 residues long. The CDR3 reads CASSFEGGLGSGANVLTF. For the CDR3, the DNA is TGTGCCAGCAGTTTCGAAGGAGGACTCGGCTCTGGGGCCAACGTCCTGACTTTC.

The rearrangement links TRBV28 to TRBJ1-1; no definite D call. The V end was cut by 6 bases, the J end by 4 bases, with 9 bases between. The germline gives CDR1 MDHEN, CDR2 SYDVKM. CDR3 size: 12 residues. As DNA, the CDR3 is TGTGCCAGCAGGGTTGGGAGCACTGAAGCTTTCTTT. Protein: CASRVGSTEAFF.

V is TRBV9 and J is TRBJ2-3, with D perhaps TRBD1 (5 bases). V lost 4 bases and J lost 9, with 24 bases in between. This CDR3 contains 16 residues. Germline CDR1 reads SGDLS; CDR2 reads YYNGEE. Written as DNA, the CDR3 is TGTGCCAGCAGCACAGAAAGACAGTATACCCTCTGGACGCAGTATTTT. Its translation is CASSTERQYTLWTQYF.

The chain has TRBV7-9 and TRBJ2-4, with 10 bases that match TRBD1. Germline CDR1 is SEHNR and CDR2 is FQNEAQ (reference sequence). The CDR3 has 16 residues. V lost 4 bases and J lost 0; bases outside the gene matches: 3. CDR3 bases: TGTGCCAGCAGCTCGGGACAGGGGTTAGCCAAAAACATTCAGTACTTC. Its protein is CASSSGQGLAKNIQYF.

The J gene is TRBJ1-2, the V gene TRBV2, with a tentative D call TRBD1 (5 bases). Per germline, CDR1 SNHLY and CDR2 FYNNEI. The length of the CDR3 is 15 residues. V lost 5 bases and J lost 1, with 14 bases in between. CDR3 loop: CASSLTTAFNYGYTF. DNA for the CDR3: TGTGCCAGCAGTTTGACGACAGCCTTTAACTATGGCTACACCTTC.

In its sample, this clone was seen once. The rearrangement links TRBV19 to TRBJ2-7; TRBD1 agrees at 11 bases. V was clipped by 4 bases and J by 5 bases; unmatched bases: 4. Germline CDR1 and CDR2: LNHDA and SQIVND (reference sequence). The CDR3 is 14 amino acids. The CDR3 loop reads CASSRWTGGDEQYF. In DNA form, the CDR3 reads TGTGCCAGTAGTAGGTGGACAGGGGGCGACGAGCAGTACTTC.

This rearrangement joins TRBV4-1 to TRBJ1-1; D is unclear. V lost 4 bases and J lost 1, with 13 bases in between. The germline V gene encodes CDR1 MGHRA and CDR2 YSYEKL. This CDR3 has 15 amino acids. CDR3 nucleotides: TGCGCCAGCAGCCTCTATGCTACCTCGAACACTGAAGCTTTCTTT. Amino acid sequence: CASSLYATSNTEAFF.

V is TRBV28 and J is TRBJ1-5; no reliable D call. The germline CDR1 and CDR2 sequences are MDHEN and SYDVKM. CDR3 length: 12 residues. The V end was cut by 7 bases, the J end by 9 bases, with 13 bases between. CDR3 bases: TGTGCCAGCACCCTACCGCGGGGGCCCCAGCATTTT. Translation gives CASTLPRGPQHF.

The V call is TRBV9, the J call TRBJ2-3, with D unresolved. Per germline, CDR1 SGDLS and CDR2 YYNGEE. The CDR3 contains 12 residues. Trimming stripped 0 bases from V and 5 bases from J, with 4 bases between. The CDR3 bases are TGTGCCAGCAGCGTAGATCGAGATACGCAGTATTTT. Its translation: CASSVDRDTQYF.

The chain uses TRBV7-8 and TRBJ2-5; D might be TRBD2 (7 bases). The V gene's germline CDR1 is SGHVS and CDR2 FQNEAQ. V gave up 5 bases and J gave up 5 bases, with 30 bases separating them. The CDR3 runs 19 residues. The CDR3 DNA reads as TGTGCCAGCAGCCCAGGCGGGTCCTCGGGGGGCCGGGGCTTGGAGACCCAGTACTTC. It translates to CASSPGGSSGGRGLETQYF.

This clone was counted a single time. The J gene is TRBJ2-1, the V gene TRBV19, with D perhaps matching TRBD2 (5 bases). The CDR3 runs to 16 residues. Trimming took 3 bases from V and 0 from J, leaving 12 bases between them. The germline V gene encodes CDR1 LNHDA and CDR2 SQIVND (reference sequence). CDR3 in amino acids: CASSIKRRSSYNEQFF. The CDR3 DNA follows: TGTGCCAGTAGTATTAAGCGGCGGAGCTCCTACAATGAGCAGTTCTTC.

The chain recombines TRBV5-1 with TRBJ1-4; tentative D call: TRBD1 (6 bases). Per germline, CDR1 SGHRS and CDR2 YFSETQ. V was pared by 7 bases and J by 4 bases, with 14 bases between. This CDR3 comprises 14 residues. CDR3 in DNA: TGCGCCAGCGGTAGGGGGGGCGGTAATGAAAAACTGTTTTTT. The encoded protein is CASGRGGGNEKLFF.

J is TRBJ2-7 and V is TRBV18, with TRBD1 matching over 8 bases. J gave up 4 bases and V 5 bases, and 16 bases lay outside the gene matches. Germline V gives CDR1 KGHSH, CDR2 LQKENI. This CDR3 contains 17 residues. The CDR3: CASSSLRAGGARYEQYF. CDR3 in DNA: TGTGCCAGCTCATCCCTCCGGGCAGGGGGCGCGAGGTACGAGCAGTACTTC.

This clone was seen a few times. V gene TRBV6-6 combines with J gene TRBJ1-1; tentatively, D is TRBD1 (5 bases). Per the germline V gene, CDR1 is MNHNY and CDR2 is SVGAGI (reference sequence). The CDR3 is made up of 15 amino acids. The germline V and J ends were trimmed by 6 bases and 0 bases, with 14 bases remaining between them. The CDR3 region has the DNA TGTGCCAGCAGCGGGGGACGGCAAATGAACACTGAAGCTTTCTTT. This translates into CASSGGRQMNTEAFF.

This rearrangement joins TRBV27 to TRBJ2-7, with D unresolved. Trimming left V 6 bases short and J 0 bases short, with 15 bases between. Germline V gives CDR1 MNHEY, CDR2 SMNVEV (reference sequence). CDR3 length equals 15 residues. The CDR3 loop is CASSVNYPFSYEQYF. The CDR3 DNA reads as TGTGCCAGCAGCGTGAACTATCCTTTCTCCTACGAGCAGTACTTC.

This clone was seen a single time. This chain links TRBV7-6 with TRBJ2-7, with D perhaps TRBD1 (5 bases). Trimming shortened V by 1 base and J by 2 bases, and 15 bases separated the two germline ends. The germline V gene encodes CDR1 SGHVS and CDR2 FNYEAQ. This CDR3 contains 16 residues. The CDR3 sequence: CASSLGRAGPTYEQYF. DNA for the CDR3: TGTGCCAGCAGCTTAGGTCGGGCAGGGCCCACCTACGAGCAGTACTTC. The variable domain in full, with the rest retrieved from reference TRBV7-6 and TRBJ2-7, is GAGVSQSPRYKVTKRGQDVALRCDPISGHVSLYWYRQALGQGPEFLTYFNYEAQQDKSGLPNDRFSAERPEGSISTLTIQRTEQRDSAMYRCASSLGRAGPTYEQYFGPGTRLTVT.

The chain recombines TRBV7-9 with TRBJ1-1; 7 nucleotides line up with TRBD1. V gave up 1 base and J gave up 6 bases; unmatched junction bases: 2. The CDR3 has 13 amino acids. CDR1 and CDR2 from the germline V gene are SEHNR and FQNEAQ (reference sequence). CDR3 loop: CASSLGQGSEAFF. CDR3 DNA sequence: TGTGCCAGCAGCTTAGGACAGGGTTCTGAAGCTTTCTTT.

This chain connects TRBV6-1 to TRBJ2-2; 8 bases agree with TRBD1. Unmatched junction bases numbered 10, after V lost 6 bases and J lost 7 bases. Germline CDR1 reads MNHNS; CDR2 reads SASEGT. CDR3 length equals 15 residues. DNA for the CDR3: TGTGCCAGCAGCGTCCGGGACAGGATACGCGGGGAGCTGTTTTTT. Translation: CASSVRDRIRGELFF.

CDR3 protein: CASSLELYQETQYF. The CDR3 DNA is TGTGCCAGCAGCTTAGAACTGTACCAAGAGACCCAGTACTTC. V gene TRBV11-2 combines with J gene TRBJ2-5; D ambiguous. The CDR3 runs 14 residues. Trimming shortened V by 0 bases and J by 0 bases, and 5 bases separated the two germline ends. Germline CDR1 is SGHAT and CDR2 is FQNNGV.

This clone has a single count. The chain recombines TRBV28 with TRBJ2-7; 16 nucleotides match TRBD2. V shed 5 bases, J shed 2 bases, and the junction held 3 bases outside the gene matches. The germline V gene has CDR1 MDHEN and CDR2 SYDVKM. The CDR3 length is 16 residues. As DNA, the CDR3 is TGTGCCAGCAGTCCGGGACTAGCGGGAGGGACCTACGAGCAGTACTTC. As protein: CASSPGLAGGTYEQYF.

In regard to this clone: The identical CDR3 is also encoded by other nucleotide sequences in the sample. This chain links TRBV6-5 with TRBJ1-6; 9 nucleotides agree with TRBD1. This CDR3 has 16 residues. CDR1 is MNHEY, CDR2 SVGAGI, per germline. Trimming at V came to 4 bases and at J to 4 bases, leaving 5 bases not matched to a gene. CDR3 sequence reads: CASSLGQGLYNSPLHF. CDR3 sequence (DNA): TGTGCCAGCAGTTTGGGACAGGGCTTGTATAATTCACCCCTCCACTTT.

The chain links TRBV6-5 to TRBJ1-2; tentative D call: TRBD1 (5 bases). This CDR3 has 15 amino acids. V was clipped by 2 bases and J by 5 bases, with 15 bases between them. From germline, CDR1 is MNHEY and CDR2 SVGAGI. CDR3 DNA sequence: TGTGCCAGCAGTTACCTTCAGGGAATCGGGTATGGCTACACCTTC. Encoded protein: CASSYLQGIGYGYTF.

This sequence joins TRBV7-2 and TRBJ2-7; no clear D gene. Germline V gives CDR1 SGHTA, CDR2 FQGNSA. The CDR3 covers 16 residues. V shed 1 base and J shed 2 bases, with 15 bases lying between them. The CDR3 nucleotides are TGTGCCAGCAGCTTAGAGCGCCCCCGAACGCCCTACGAGCAGTACTTC. Translation: CASSLERPRTPYEQYF.